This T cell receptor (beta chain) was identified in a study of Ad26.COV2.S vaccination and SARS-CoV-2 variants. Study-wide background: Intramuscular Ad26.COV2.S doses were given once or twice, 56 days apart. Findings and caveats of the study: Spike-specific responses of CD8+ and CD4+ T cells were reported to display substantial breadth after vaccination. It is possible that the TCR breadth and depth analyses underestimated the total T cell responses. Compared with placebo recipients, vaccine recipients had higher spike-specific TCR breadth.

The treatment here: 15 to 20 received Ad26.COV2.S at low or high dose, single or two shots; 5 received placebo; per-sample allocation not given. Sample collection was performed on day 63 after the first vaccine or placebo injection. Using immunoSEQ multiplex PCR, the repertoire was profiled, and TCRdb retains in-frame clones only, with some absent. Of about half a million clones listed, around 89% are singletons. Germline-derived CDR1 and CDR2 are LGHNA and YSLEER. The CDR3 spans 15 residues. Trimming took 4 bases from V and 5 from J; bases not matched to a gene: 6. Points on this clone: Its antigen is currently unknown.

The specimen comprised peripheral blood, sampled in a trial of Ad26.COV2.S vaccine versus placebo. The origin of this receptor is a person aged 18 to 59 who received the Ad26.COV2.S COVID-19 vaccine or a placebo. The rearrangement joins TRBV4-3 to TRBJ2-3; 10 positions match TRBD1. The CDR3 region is CASSRDRGRGDTQYF. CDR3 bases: TGCGCCAGCAGCCGAGACAGGGGGCGAGGAGATACGCAGTATTTT.